This T cell receptor beta chain appears in the sequencing data of a study of T cells in Graves' hyperthyroidism and ophthalmopathy (dated by TCRdb to between 2017 and 2020). About the investigation overall: Peripheral blood was sampled at the time of initial diagnosis, prior to any treatment. TCR Vbeta CDR3 sequencing of 130 to 150 peripheral blood samples (43 ophthalmopathy, 75 to 80 hyperthyroidism and some 17 progressor patients) is reported in the paper. For training and testing, the 80 to 100 patients in the discovery cohort were randomly divided in a 7:3 ratio. Prospective prediction of ophthalmopathy was tested in an independent validation cohort consisting of roughly 19 hyperthyroidism patients and more than 15 patients who later progressed to ophthalmopathy. After blood sampling, hyperthyroidism patients were treated with methimazole at a starting dose of 30 mg daily, and ophthalmopathy patients were treated with high-dose intravenous methylprednisolone. A discovery cohort of fewer than 110 patients, approximately 45 with Graves' ophthalmopathy and over 55 with stable Graves' hyperthyroidism, was used to find distinguishing TCR V-J signatures. In addition, the study compared T-cell repertoires in thyroid tissue and in blood from several Graves' hyperthyroidism patients.

V sheds 2 bases and J sheds 6 bases, leaving 16 bases between their ends. The CDR3 measures 15 amino acids from cysteine to phenylalanine. Only the CDR3 DNA stays, 45 bases, in frame from base 1. CDR1 and CDR2, per the germline V gene, are SGHDT and YYEEEE. The TCR beta CDR3 regions were amplified from RNA transcripts. For the first round of RT-PCR on the TCR CDR3, the HTBI primer set was used together with the Qiagen OneStep RT-PCR kit. Libraries were constructed in a second round of multiplex PCR, after which size selection and purification were performed. Sequencing of the libraries was done on an Illumina HiSeq2000 using paired-end 100 bp reads. As for how the authors treated the data: SOAPnuke was used to process the raw data, removing reads that contained adapters or uncalled bases, had a mean Phred below 15, or lacked an exact match to the constant primer or identifier. COPE v1.2.5 was used to merge the high-quality paired reads, and each unique nucleotide sequence was defined as a clonotype. MiTCR v1.1 was used to align the clonotypes against IMGT TRBV, TRBD and TRBJ reference segments. Only V-J combinations with frequency above 0.0001, covering about 99% of repertoires, were analysed. The TCS score was defined as the ratio of F50 (clonal expansion) to E x V (chaos), calculated using BLOSUM62-based TCRdist between CDR3 peptides within each V-J. Welch's t-statistics and random forest reduced several hundred V-J features to some 14, which were used in a naive Bayes classifier (R e1071). TCRdb passed the public sequencing reads through fastp at Q25 and MiXCR, retaining productive beta sequences. Rows are unified per CDR3 protein, each entry keeping the most common DNA and genes. For this entry, the V and J calls and clone size follow TCRdb and not the study's own pipeline. A total of 200,000 to 250,000 distinct CDR3 sequences appear in this sample, 16% of them only once. The ten largest clones represent around 28% of the sample.

This clonotype was counted at least ten times. No cognate antigen has been identified for it. Per-base quality was not reported, and no clone a single base away is much larger than it. Broad study findings and their caveats: A 13 V-J signature model separated ophthalmopathy from stable hyperthyroidism, with roughly 88% sensitivity and roughly 82% specificity in cross-validation and 80%/75% in testing. Most expanded thyroid clonotypes (frequency above 0.001) were also detected in blood, a finding suggesting that blood repertoires may reflect thyroid immune responses. Sample size was not statistically predetermined, and investigators were not blinded to group allocation. During validation, the model predicted progression to ophthalmopathy a median of approximately 7 months ahead of onset, with approximately 71% sensitivity and around 72% specificity.

Ophthalmopathy patients had moderately to severely active disease, Clinical Activity Score of at least 3, NOSPECS grade of at least 4, and duration under 3 months. Exclusion was applied to patients with uncontrolled infections, other autoimmune diseases, pregnancy or lactation. Clinical symptoms, serum thyroxine and TRAb, thyroid ultrasound, and orbital computed tomography formed the basis for the diagnoses. PBMCs were separated from roughly 9.3 ml of fresh peripheral blood using Ficoll-Paque density gradient centrifugation. Trizol reagent was used to extract total RNA, and RNA quality was then checked on an Agilent 2100 Bioanalyzer.

The sample comprised blood. The sequence joins TRBV5-6 to TRBJ2-3, with the D segment identity uncertain. The sequence was obtained from a woman aged 18 to 35 with Graves' ophthalmopathy. The CDR3 region reads CASSFYKTRRDTQYF. The nucleotides are TGTGCCAGCAGCTTTTATAAGACCCGAAGGGATACGCAGTATTTT.